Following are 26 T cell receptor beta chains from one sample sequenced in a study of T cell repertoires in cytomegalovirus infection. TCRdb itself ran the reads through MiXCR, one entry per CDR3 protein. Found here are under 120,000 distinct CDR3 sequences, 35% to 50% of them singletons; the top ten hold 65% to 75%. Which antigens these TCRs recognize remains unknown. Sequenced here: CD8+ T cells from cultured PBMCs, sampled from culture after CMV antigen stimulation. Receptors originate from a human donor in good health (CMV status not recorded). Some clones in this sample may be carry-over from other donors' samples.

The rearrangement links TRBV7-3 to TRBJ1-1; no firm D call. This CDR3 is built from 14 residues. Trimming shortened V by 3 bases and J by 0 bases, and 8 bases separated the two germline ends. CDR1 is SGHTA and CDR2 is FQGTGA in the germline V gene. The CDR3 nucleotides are TGTGCCAGCAGCTTTATCCGATTGAACACTGAAGCTTTCTTT. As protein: CASSFIRLNTEAFF.

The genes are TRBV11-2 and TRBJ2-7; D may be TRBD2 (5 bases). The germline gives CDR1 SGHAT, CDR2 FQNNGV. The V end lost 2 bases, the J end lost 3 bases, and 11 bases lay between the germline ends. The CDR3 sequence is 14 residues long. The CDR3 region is CASSLRGIGYEQYF. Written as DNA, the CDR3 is TGTGCCAGCAGCTTAAGAGGGATCGGCTACGAGCAGTACTTC.

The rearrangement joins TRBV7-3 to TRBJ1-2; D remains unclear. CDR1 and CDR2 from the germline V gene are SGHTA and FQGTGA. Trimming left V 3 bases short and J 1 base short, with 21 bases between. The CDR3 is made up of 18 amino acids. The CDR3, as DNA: TGTGCCAGCAGCTTGAGTTCGTCCATAACTTACCTTAACTATGGCTACACCTTC. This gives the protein CASSLSSSITYLNYGYTF.

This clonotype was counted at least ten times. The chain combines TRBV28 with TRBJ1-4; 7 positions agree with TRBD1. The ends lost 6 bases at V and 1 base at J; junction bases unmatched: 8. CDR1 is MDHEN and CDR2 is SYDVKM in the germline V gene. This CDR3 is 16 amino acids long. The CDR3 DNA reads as TGTGCCAGCAGGCCGAACCAGGGGGGAACTAATGAAAAACTGTTTTTT. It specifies CASRPNQGGTNEKLFF.

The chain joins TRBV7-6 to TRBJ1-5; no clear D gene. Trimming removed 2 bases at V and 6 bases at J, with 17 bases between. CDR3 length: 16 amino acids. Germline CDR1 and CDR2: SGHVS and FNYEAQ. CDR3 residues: CASSLLLAGAPQPQHF. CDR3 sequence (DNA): TGTGCCAGCAGCTTATTATTGGCAGGAGCCCCTCAGCCCCAGCATTTT.

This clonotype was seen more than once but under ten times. CDR3: CASSRGRTTEAFF. The DNA of the CDR3 is TGTGCCAGCAGCCGTGGACGGACGACTGAAGCTTTCTTT. The chain combines TRBV4-2 with TRBJ1-1; D not certain. The CDR3 spans 13 residues. V was trimmed by 4 bases and J by 5 bases, leaving 11 bases between them. Germline CDR1 LGHNA, CDR2 YNFKEQ.

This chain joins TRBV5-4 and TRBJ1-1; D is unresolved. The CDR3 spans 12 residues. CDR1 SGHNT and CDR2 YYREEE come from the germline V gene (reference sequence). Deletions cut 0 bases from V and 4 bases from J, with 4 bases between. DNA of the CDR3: TGTGCCAGCAGCTTGGACGTCACTGAAGCTTTCTTT. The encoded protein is CASSLDVTEAFF.

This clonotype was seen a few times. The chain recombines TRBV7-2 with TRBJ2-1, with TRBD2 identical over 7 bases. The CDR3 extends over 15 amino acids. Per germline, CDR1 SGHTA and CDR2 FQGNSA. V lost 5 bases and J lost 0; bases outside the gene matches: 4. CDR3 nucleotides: TGTGCCAGCAGCCAGAGCGGGAACTCCTACAATGAGCAGTTCTTC. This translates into CASSQSGNSYNEQFF.

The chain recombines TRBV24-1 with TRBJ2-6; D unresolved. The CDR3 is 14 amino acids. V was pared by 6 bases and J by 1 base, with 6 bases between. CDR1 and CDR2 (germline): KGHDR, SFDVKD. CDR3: CATSWGSGANVLTF. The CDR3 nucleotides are TGTGCCACCAGTTGGGGATCTGGGGCCAACGTCCTGACTTTC.

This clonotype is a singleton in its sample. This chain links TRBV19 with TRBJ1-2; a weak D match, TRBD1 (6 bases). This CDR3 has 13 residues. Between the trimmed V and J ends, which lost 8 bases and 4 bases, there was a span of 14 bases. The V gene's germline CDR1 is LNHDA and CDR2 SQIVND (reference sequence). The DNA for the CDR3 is TGTGCCAGTTCCCCGGGACATACCTATGGCTACACCTTC. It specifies CASSPGHTYGYTF.

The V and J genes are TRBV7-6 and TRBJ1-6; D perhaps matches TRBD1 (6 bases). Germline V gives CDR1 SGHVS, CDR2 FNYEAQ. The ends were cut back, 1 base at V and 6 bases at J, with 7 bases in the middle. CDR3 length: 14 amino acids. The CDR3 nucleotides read TGTGCCAGCAGCTTAGTACAGGGTAATTCACCCCTCCACTTT. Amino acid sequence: CASSLVQGNSPLHF.

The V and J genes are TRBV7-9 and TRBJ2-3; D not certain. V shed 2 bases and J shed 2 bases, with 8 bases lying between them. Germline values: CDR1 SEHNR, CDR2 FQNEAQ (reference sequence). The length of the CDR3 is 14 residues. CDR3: CASSLRSYTDTQYF. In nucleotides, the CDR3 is TGTGCCAGCAGCTTACGCAGCTACACAGATACGCAGTATTTT.

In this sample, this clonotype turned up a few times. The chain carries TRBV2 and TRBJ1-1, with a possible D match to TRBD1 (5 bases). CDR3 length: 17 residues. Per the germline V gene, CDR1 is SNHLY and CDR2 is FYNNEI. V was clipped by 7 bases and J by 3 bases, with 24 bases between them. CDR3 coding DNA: TGTGCCAGCAAACCACCCTACTCCAGGGTCGGGGACACTGAAGCTTTCTTT. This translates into CASKPPYSRVGDTEAFF.

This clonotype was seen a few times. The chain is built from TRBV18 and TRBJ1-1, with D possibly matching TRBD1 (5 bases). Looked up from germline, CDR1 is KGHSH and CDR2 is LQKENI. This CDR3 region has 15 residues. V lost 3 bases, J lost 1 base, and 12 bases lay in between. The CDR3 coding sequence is TGTGCCAGCTCACCGAGCAGGGATAAGAACACTGAAGCTTTCTTT. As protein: CASSPSRDKNTEAFF.

CDR3 sequence (DNA): TGTGCCAGCAGTATCTTGCGGATAGGAGGCTACACCTTC. It encodes CASSILRIGGYTF. The V call is TRBV12-3 or TRBV12-4, the J call TRBJ1-2; D gene unclear. Between the trimmed V and J ends, which lost 5 bases and 8 bases, there was a span of 15 bases. The CDR3 extends over 13 amino acids.

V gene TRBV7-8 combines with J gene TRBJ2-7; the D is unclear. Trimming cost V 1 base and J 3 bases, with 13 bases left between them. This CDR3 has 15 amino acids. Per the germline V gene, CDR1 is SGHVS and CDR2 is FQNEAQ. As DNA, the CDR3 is TGTGCCAGCAGCTTAGTTACTGGCCCAAACTACGAGCAGTACTTC. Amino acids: CASSLVTGPNYEQYF.

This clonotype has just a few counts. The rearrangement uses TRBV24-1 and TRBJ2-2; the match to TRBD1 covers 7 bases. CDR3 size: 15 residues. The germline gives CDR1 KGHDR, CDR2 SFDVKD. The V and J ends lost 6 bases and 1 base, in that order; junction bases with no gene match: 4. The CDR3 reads CATSHSGGNTGELFF. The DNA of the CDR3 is TGTGCCACCAGTCATTCAGGGGGGAACACCGGGGAGCTGTTTTTT.

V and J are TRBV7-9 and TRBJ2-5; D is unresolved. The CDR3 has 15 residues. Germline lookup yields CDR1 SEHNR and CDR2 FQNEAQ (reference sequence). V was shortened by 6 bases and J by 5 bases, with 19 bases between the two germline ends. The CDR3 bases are TGTGCCAGCAGTGAAGGGTACAATCCGAGGGAGACCCAGTACTTC. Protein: CASSEGYNPRETQYF.

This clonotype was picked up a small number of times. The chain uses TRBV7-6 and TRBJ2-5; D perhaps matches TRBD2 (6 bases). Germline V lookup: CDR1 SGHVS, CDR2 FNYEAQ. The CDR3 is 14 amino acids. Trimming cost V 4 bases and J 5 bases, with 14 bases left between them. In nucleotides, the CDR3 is TGTGCCAGCAGCTCCACACCGGGGGTGGAGACCCAGTACTTC. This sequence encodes CASSSTPGVETQYF.

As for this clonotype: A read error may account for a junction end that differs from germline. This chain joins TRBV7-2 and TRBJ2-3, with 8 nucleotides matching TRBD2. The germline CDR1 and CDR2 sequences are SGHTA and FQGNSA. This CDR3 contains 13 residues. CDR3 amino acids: CASSVAGPDTQYF. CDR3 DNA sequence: TGTGCCAGCAGCGTAGCGGGACCAGATACGCAGTATTTT.

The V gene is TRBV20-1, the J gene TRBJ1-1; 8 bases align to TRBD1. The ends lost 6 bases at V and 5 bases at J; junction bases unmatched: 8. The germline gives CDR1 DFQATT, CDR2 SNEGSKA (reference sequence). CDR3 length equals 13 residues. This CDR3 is CSAQTGDGTEAFF. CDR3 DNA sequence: TGCAGTGCCCAGACAGGGGACGGGACTGAAGCTTTCTTT.

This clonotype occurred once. The CDR3 loop is CASSQDSSGETQYF. In DNA, the CDR3 is TGTGCCAGCAGCCAAGACTCCTCTGGGGAGACCCAGTACTTC. The rearrangement joins TRBV4-2 to TRBJ2-5; no reliable D call. Per germline, CDR1 LGHNA and CDR2 YNFKEQ. The CDR3 has 14 residues. Trimming removed 0 bases at V and 5 bases at J, with 10 bases between.

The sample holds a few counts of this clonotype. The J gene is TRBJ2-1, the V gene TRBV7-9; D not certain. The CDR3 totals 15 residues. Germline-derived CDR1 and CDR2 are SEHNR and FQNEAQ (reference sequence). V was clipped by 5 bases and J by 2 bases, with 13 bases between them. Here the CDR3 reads CASSPSEVTYNEQFF. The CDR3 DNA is TGTGCCAGCAGCCCCTCAGAAGTAACCTACAATGAGCAGTTCTTC.

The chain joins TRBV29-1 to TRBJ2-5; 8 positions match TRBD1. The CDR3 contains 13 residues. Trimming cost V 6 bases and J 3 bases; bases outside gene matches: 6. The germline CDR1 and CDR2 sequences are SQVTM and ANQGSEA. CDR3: CSVFPDREETQYF. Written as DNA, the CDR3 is TGCAGCGTCTTCCCGGACAGGGAAGAGACCCAGTACTTC.

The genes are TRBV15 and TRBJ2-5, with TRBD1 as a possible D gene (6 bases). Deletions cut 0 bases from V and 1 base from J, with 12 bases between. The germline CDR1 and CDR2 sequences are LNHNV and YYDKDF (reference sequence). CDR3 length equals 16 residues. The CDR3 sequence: CATSRELGGPQETQYF. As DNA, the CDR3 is TGTGCCACCAGCAGAGAATTAGGGGGACCCCAAGAGACCCAGTACTTC.

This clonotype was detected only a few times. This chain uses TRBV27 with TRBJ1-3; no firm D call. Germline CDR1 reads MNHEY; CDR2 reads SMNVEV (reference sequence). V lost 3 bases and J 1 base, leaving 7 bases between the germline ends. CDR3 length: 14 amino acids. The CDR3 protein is CASSFEASGNTIYF. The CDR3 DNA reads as TGTGCCAGCAGTTTTGAGGCTTCTGGAAACACCATATATTTT.